This T cell receptor beta chain was sequenced during a study of vaccination effects on CD4 cells after COVID-19. TCRdb's table, derived via immunoSEQ multiplex PCR, lists solely in-frame clones and lacks some. The sample shows tens of thousands of clones, less than 75% of them seen only once. Following culture for about ten days, CD4+ T cells were isolated. Participants each got two BNT162b2 or mRNA-1273 vaccine doses. Half-medium exchanges with IL-2 medium took place on days 3 and 7. Germline V gene data show CDR1 as SGHRS and CDR2 as YFSETQ. The V end lost 3 bases, the J end lost 5 bases, and 8 bases lay between the germline ends. The CDR3 consists of 12 residues. The table lists this clone with a count of one. What it binds is not known.

The chain joins TRBV5-1 to TRBJ2-5; no definite D call. The input for sequencing was CD4+ T cells from PBMCs cultured without peptide, taken after COVID-19 vaccination. The TCR comes from a human donor who received a COVID-19 vaccine. CDR3 sequence: CASSWPSETQYF. CDR3 bases: TGCGCCAGCAGCTGGCCGAGTGAGACCCAGTACTTC.